One sample yielded the 14 T cell receptor beta chains listed below, sequenced in a study of cytomegalovirus exposure and HLA in healthy donors. 60 Vbeta and 13 Jbeta primers were used in PCR. Assay used: immunoSEQ multiplex PCR; TCRdb lists only in-frame clones, some missing. The table has about 120,000 clones, roughly four fifths seen once; the top ten hold roughly 1.3%. Sequenced sample: PBMCs. The receptors originated from a young woman in good health and CMV-seronegative.

The rearrangement uses TRBV28 and TRBJ1-2; D call uncertain. Germline V CDR1 and CDR2: MDHEN, SYDVKM. V was pared by 6 bases and J by 0 bases, with 5 bases between. The CDR3 totals 12 residues. CDR3 region: CASRSTNYGYTF. The CDR3 DNA reads as TGTGCCAGCAGGAGTACTAACTATGGCTACACCTTC.

V and J are TRBV7-9 and TRBJ2-7, with D tentatively TRBD2 (5 bases). The V end was cut by 4 bases, the J end by 3 bases, with 10 bases between. This CDR3 has 13 amino acids. Germline V lookup: CDR1 SEHNR, CDR2 FQNEAQ (reference sequence). CDR3 nucleotide sequence: TGTGCCAGCAGCTCACAAGCGGTCTACGAGCAGTACTTC. Amino acid sequence: CASSSQAVYEQYF.

This chain links TRBV7-9 with TRBJ2-7; no definite D call. Germline V gene lookup returns CDR1 SEHNR and CDR2 FQNEAQ (reference sequence). Trimming stripped 1 base from V and 3 bases from J, with 13 bases between. The CDR3 sequence is 15 residues long. The CDR3 nucleotides are TGTGCCAGCAGCTTAGTACCAGATTCCAACTACGAGCAGTACTTC. It is translated as CASSLVPDSNYEQYF.

The rearrangement joins TRBV6-5 to TRBJ2-7, with 8 bases lining up with TRBD1. Germline V gene data show CDR1 as MNHEY and CDR2 as SVGAGI. This CDR3 comprises 13 residues. J gave up 2 bases and V 5 bases, and 2 bases lay outside the gene matches. The CDR3 reads CASSEDRAYEQYF. CDR3 DNA: TGTGCCAGCAGTGAGGACAGGGCCTACGAGCAGTACTTC.

This rearrangement joins TRBV2 to TRBJ1-4; D ambiguous. The V end was cut by 8 bases, the J end by 7 bases, with 14 bases between. There are 13 residues in the CDR3. CDR1 and CDR2 (germline): SNHLY, FYNNEI. The CDR3 protein is CASAVTRSEKLFF. The CDR3 DNA reads TGTGCCAGCGCCGTAACGAGGAGTGAAAAACTGTTTTTT.

This chain joins TRBV11-2 and TRBJ1-3, with D possibly TRBD1 on 5 matching bases. The CDR3 spans 14 residues. V was shortened by 5 bases and J by 2 bases, with 10 bases between the two germline ends. The germline CDR1 and CDR2 sequences are SGHAT and FQNNGV. CDR3 nucleotide sequence: TGTGCCAGCAGCCACGGCAGGGCTGGAAACACCATATATTTT. Residues: CASSHGRAGNTIYF.

V and J are TRBV19 and TRBJ2-3, with TRBD2 as a possible D gene (6 bases). This CDR3 has 14 residues. V was clipped by 5 bases and J by 0 bases, with 9 bases between them. Germline CDR1 LNHDA, CDR2 SQIVND (reference sequence). DNA for the CDR3: TGTGCCAGTAGTGCGCGGGACAGCACAGATACGCAGTATTTT. Amino acids: CASSARDSTDTQYF.

The rearrangement joins TRBV2 to TRBJ1-5; D is undetermined. V was cut by 3 bases and J by 2 bases, with 5 bases left in between. The CDR3 length is 13 residues. Germline CDR1 and CDR2: SNHLY and FYNNEI. The CDR3 DNA follows: TGTGCCAGCAGTGATTCGGGCAATCAGCCCCAGCATTTT. Protein product: CASSDSGNQPQHF. The whole variable domain, remainder taken from reference TRBV2 and TRBJ1-5, is EPEVTQTPSHQVTQMGQEVILRCVPISNHLYFYWYRQILGQKVEFLVSFYNNEISEKSEIFDDQFSVERPDGSNFTLKIRSTKLEDSAMYFCASSDSGNQPQHFGDGTRLSIL.

The chain recombines TRBV6-5 with TRBJ1-5, with D tentatively TRBD1 (6 bases). V lost 4 bases and J lost 4, with 11 bases in between. The CDR3 is 14 amino acids. Germline CDR1 is MNHEY and CDR2 is SVGAGI. The CDR3 sequence: CASSSGHMNQPQHF. In nucleotides, the CDR3 is TGTGCCAGCAGTTCGGGACATATGAATCAGCCCCAGCATTTT.

This chain uses TRBV27 with TRBJ1-1; the D is unclear. Looked up from germline, CDR1 is MNHEY and CDR2 is SMNVEV (reference sequence). This CDR3 contains 13 residues. Trimming left V 7 bases short and J 0 bases short, with 9 bases between. CDR3 coding DNA: TGTGCCAGCACCTCACGGGTGAACACTGAAGCTTTCTTT. Translation gives CASTSRVNTEAFF.

The chain recombines TRBV14 with TRBJ1-2, with TRBD1 identical over 7 bases. The CDR3 has 14 residues. From germline, CDR1 is SGHDN and CDR2 FVKESK. V lost 1 base to trimming and J lost 6 bases; unmatched junction nucleotides: 5. The CDR3: CASSQGQGGDGYTF. As DNA, the CDR3 is TGTGCCAGCAGCCAAGGACAGGGTGGGGATGGCTACACCTTC.

The chain is built from TRBV6-1 and TRBJ1-2, with 8 bases lining up with TRBD1. Germline V gene sequence: CDR1 MNHNS, CDR2 SASEGT. V lost 7 bases to trimming and J lost 3 bases; unmatched junction nucleotides: 4. This CDR3 is built from 13 residues. DNA for the CDR3: TGTGCCAGCATCATGGACAGGGACTATGGCTACACCTTC. Amino acid sequence: CASIMDRDYGYTF.

The rearrangement uses TRBV11-2 and TRBJ2-2, with TRBD1 matching over 8 bases. J lost 3 bases, V lost 0 bases, and 6 bases had no gene match. Germline assignment: CDR1 SGHAT and CDR2 FQNNGV. This CDR3 spans 17 amino acids. DNA for the CDR3: TGTGCCAGCAGCTTAGATCAGACAGGGGTATACACCGGGGAGCTGTTTTTT. This codes for CASSLDQTGVYTGELFF.

The chain uses TRBV9 and TRBJ1-5, with D possibly being TRBD1 (5 bases). Germline CDR1 is SGDLS and CDR2 is YYNGEE. This CDR3 is 14 amino acids long. V gave up 4 bases and J gave up 7 bases, with 15 bases separating them. CDR3 amino acids: CASSPRQGGQPQHF. CDR3 DNA sequence: TGTGCCAGCAGCCCTCGGCAGGGTGGACAGCCCCAGCATTTT.